This T cell receptor beta chain derives from a study of blood T cells in healthy people across ages. This clonotype turned up a few times. The CDR3 consists of 11 residues. Germline V gene lookup returns CDR1 ENHRY and CDR2 SYGVKD. Trimming pared 2 bases from V and 7 bases from J, leaving 3 bases between. Primed by a sample-barcoded 5' primer and a J-beta primer mix, a second PCR proceeded for 7 to 11 cycles. Via MiXCR, TCRdb re-called the 5' RACE reads, giving one row per CDR3 protein. The sample has approximately 1,000,000 distinct CDR3 sequences, 40% to 45% seen once. This chain links TRBV10-3 with TRBJ2-1; D gene uncertain. This TCR was recovered from a woman aged 55-70 years in good health. The sequencing input was blood. The CDR3 bases are TGTGCCATCAGTGAGGCTAATGAGCAGTTCTTC. Its protein is CAISEANEQFF.